The clone carrying this T cell receptor beta chain is a singleton in its sample. The data derive from a study of blood T cell repertoires in COVID-19. Study background: Spain, Italy and the United States supplied samples that represented acute and convalescent COVID-19. In each case, the material was cDNA or gDNA derived from T cells, B-cell-depleted T cells, or PBMCs.

The CDR3 has 11 amino acids. Germline CDR1 SQVTM, CDR2 ANQGSEA. The V segment lost 5 bases and the J segment 15 bases; nucleotides outside the gene matches: 9. In the authors' methods: Reference gene primer amplification gave estimated nucleated cell counts. TCRdb's copy holds only in-frame clones and misses some; the assay was immunoSEQ multiplex PCR. The DNA was the basis for D and trimming; V, J and clone size are from that table. The sample lists just over 250,000 clones; approximately 90% were seen once. The sequencing input was peripheral blood. The TCR sequence derives from a man aged 55-75 years who had recovered from COVID-19. V is TRBV29-1 and J is TRBJ1-5; 8 nucleotides match TRBD1. The CDR3 DNA follows: TGCAGCGTTTCCTTGGGGACAGGAGTGCATTTT. Its translation: CSVSLGTGVHF.